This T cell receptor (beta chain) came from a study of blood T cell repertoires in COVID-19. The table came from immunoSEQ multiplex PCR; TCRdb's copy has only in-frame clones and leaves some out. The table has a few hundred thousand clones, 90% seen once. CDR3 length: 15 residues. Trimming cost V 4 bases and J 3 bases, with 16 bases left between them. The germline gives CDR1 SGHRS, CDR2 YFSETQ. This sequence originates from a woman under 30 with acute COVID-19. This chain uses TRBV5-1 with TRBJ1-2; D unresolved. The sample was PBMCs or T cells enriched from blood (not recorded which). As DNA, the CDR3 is TGCGCCAGCAGCGTCCAAAACCCCGGGGACTATGGCTACACCTTC. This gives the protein CASSVQNPGDYGYTF. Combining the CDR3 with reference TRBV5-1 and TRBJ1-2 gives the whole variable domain KAGVTQTPRYLIKTRGQQVTLSCSPISGHRSVSWYQQTPGQGLQFLFEYFSETQRNKGNFPGRFSGRQFSNSRSEMNVSTLELGDSALYLCASSVQNPGDYGYTFGSGTRLTVV.